Listed here is a single TCR beta chain. What it binds is not known. The record originates from a study of CD8 T cells in ankylosing spondylitis. Notes on the study in general: Matched ankylosing spondylitis synovial fluid reportedly showed significant enrichment of disease-linked clones.

The CDR3 totals 14 residues. Germline V gene lookup returns CDR1 SGHRS and CDR2 YFSETQ. V lost 3 bases, J lost 8 bases, and 6 bases stayed unmatched. Preparation of TCR beta libraries was done by quantitative 5'-RACE with molecular barcodes. TCRdb re-analysed the 5' RACE reads in MiXCR, keeping a single row per CDR3 protein. The repertoire holds around 90,000 distinct CDR3 sequences, with approximately 30% as singletons. J is TRBJ1-1 and V is TRBV5-1; 11 bases are shared with TRBD1. The TCR originated in a male donor with ankylosing spondylitis or in good health (not recorded which). The material sequenced was blood, either unsorted or a sorted T cell fraction (not recorded which). The chain's CDR3 is CASSSGRTGGEAFF. The CDR3 DNA reads as TGCGCCAGCAGCTCTGGAAGGACAGGGGGCGAAGCTTTCTTT.